These 21 T cell receptor beta chains were sequenced from one sample in a study of identifying expanded T cells in peripheral blood (dated by TCRdb to the late 2010s). Libraries were prepared through the immunoSEQ multiplex PCR assay. In TCRdb, the immuneACCESS table is reduced to in-frame sequences with V and J assigned. These tables do not hold every clone; where another copy was compared, an unresolved V gene accounts for under half, and the others remain unexplained. Recorded for this sample are around 100,000 clones; about 91% of them occurred a single time. The ten largest clones take up 13% to 15% of the sample. Sequenced sample: blood. Source of these receptors: a person between 18 and 75 years old in good health.

J is TRBJ1-1 and V is TRBV12-5; perhaps TRBD1 as D (5 bases). CDR1 LGHNT and CDR2 FRNRAP come from the germline V gene. Trimming stripped 3 bases from V and 1 base from J, with 15 bases between. CDR3 size: 16 residues. The CDR3 sequence: CASGFLPRDGNTEAFF. Here the CDR3 DNA reads TGTGCTAGTGGTTTCTTACCCCGGGACGGGAACACTGAAGCTTTCTTT.

The CDR3 DNA sequence: TGTGCCAGCAGCCTCCTAAGACAGGGCGGGGAGCTGTTTTTT. Its protein is CASSLLRQGGELFF. V is TRBV4-2 and J is TRBJ2-2; the match to TRBD1 covers 7 bases. The CDR3 loop spans 14 amino acids. Germline assignment: CDR1 LGHNA and CDR2 YNFKEQ. The J segment lost 7 bases and the V segment lost 4 bases, leaving 6 bases of the junction unmatched.

The chain links TRBV18 to TRBJ2-5, with D perhaps TRBD1 (6 bases). This CDR3 has 15 residues. V lost 2 bases to trimming and J lost 5 bases, with 15 bases between them. The germline V gene encodes CDR1 KGHSH and CDR2 LQKENI. The CDR3 nucleotides are TGTGCCAGCTCACCATTACAGGGCGCCCCGGAGACCCAGTACTTC. As protein: CASSPLQGAPETQYF.

V and J are TRBV5-1 and TRBJ1-1, with TRBD1 matching 10 bases. V lost 4 bases, J lost 1 base, and 4 bases stayed unmatched. Germline V gives CDR1 SGHRS, CDR2 YFSETQ. The CDR3 runs 15 residues. The CDR3 reads CASSVRDRGNTEAFF. CDR3 nucleotide sequence: TGCGCCAGCAGCGTCCGGGACAGGGGGAACACTGAAGCTTTCTTT.

The genes are TRBV7-9 and TRBJ2-7; either TRBD1 or TRBD2 may supply D (5 bases each). The CDR3 spans 13 residues. Germline lookup yields CDR1 SEHNR and CDR2 FQNEAQ (reference sequence). Trimming took off 5 bases at V and 5 bases at J, with 13 bases between the two ends. CDR3 sequence (DNA): TGTGCCAGCAGCCGGGACCCCGGCAACGAGCAGTACTTC. Amino acids: CASSRDPGNEQYF.

This chain connects TRBV7-2 to TRBJ1-3; D gene ambiguous. Germline lookup yields CDR1 SGHTA and CDR2 FQGNSA. The CDR3 is 15 residues long. With 5 bases removed from V and 3 bases from J, the gap between germline ends came to 14 bases. The CDR3 reads CASSHIMGYGNTIYF. The CDR3 nucleotides are TGTGCCAGCAGCCACATCATGGGGTATGGAAACACCATATATTTT.

This chain joins TRBV2 and TRBJ2-1; no definite D call. CDR1 and CDR2 from the germline V gene are SNHLY and FYNNEI. V was shortened by 0 bases and J by 9 bases, with 12 bases between the two germline ends. CDR3 length: 14 residues. The CDR3 coding sequence is TGTGCCAGCAGTGAAGCGCCCTCCCGCAGTGAGCAGTTCTTC. Encoded protein: CASSEAPSRSEQFF.

V and J are TRBV7-3 and TRBJ2-7; D unresolved. The CDR3 loop spans 13 amino acids. Germline V gene data show CDR1 as SGHTA and CDR2 as FQGTGA. Trimming stripped 2 bases from V and 2 bases from J, with 7 bases between. As DNA, the CDR3 is TGTGCCAGCAGCTTAGGAGAGGCCTACGAGCAGTACTTC. This gives the protein CASSLGEAYEQYF.

This clone was counted a single time. The chain recombines TRBV7-9 with TRBJ1-6, with a weak D call TRBD1 (6 bases). Trimming shortened V by 1 base and J by 9 bases, and 13 bases separated the two germline ends. Germline loops: CDR1 SEHNR, CDR2 FQNEAQ (reference sequence). There are 15 residues in the CDR3. Here the CDR3 DNA reads TGTGCCAGCAGCTTAGGTGGGGGCAGAAGTTCACCCCTCCACTTT. It is translated as CASSLGGGRSSPLHF. The full variable domain, in which reference TRBV7-9 and TRBJ1-6 provide the parts outside the CDR3, is DTGVSQNPRHKITKRGQNVTFRCDPISEHNRLYWYRQTLGQGPEFLTYFQNEAQLEKSRLLSDRFSAERPKGSFSTLEIQRTEQGDSAMYLCASSLGGGRSSPLHFGNGTRLTVT.

The gene calls are TRBV19 and TRBJ2-6; D unclear. The germline CDR1 and CDR2 sequences are LNHDA and SQIVND (reference sequence). The CDR3 consists of 13 residues. V lost 6 bases and J lost 2, with 5 bases in between. The CDR3 DNA follows: TGTGCCAGTAGCATAACTGGGGCCAACGTCCTGACTTTC. Its protein is CASSITGANVLTF.

The rearrangement uses TRBV4-2 and TRBJ2-1; 8 bases match TRBD1. Germline V gene lookup returns CDR1 LGHNA and CDR2 YNFKEQ. After removal of 4 bases from V and 7 bases from J, the junction contained 12 bases not matched to a gene. This CDR3 is built from 16 residues. The CDR3 sequence is CASSPEGSGGLNEQFF. The CDR3 coding sequence is TGTGCCAGCAGCCCTGAGGGATCAGGGGGCTTGAATGAGCAGTTCTTC.

The chain has TRBV4-1 and TRBJ2-3; the D is unclear. CDR3 length equals 14 residues. V gave up 0 bases and J gave up 11 bases, with 15 bases separating them. Looked up from germline, CDR1 is MGHRA and CDR2 is YSYEKL. CDR3 coding DNA: TGCGCCAGCAGCCAAGAATCCTTGAAAGGTGGGCAGTATTTT. As protein: CASSQESLKGGQYF.

The rearrangement uses TRBV5-6 and TRBJ1-2; D might be TRBD1 (5 bases). The CDR3 is 12 amino acids. Per germline, CDR1 SGHDT and CDR2 YYEEEE. Trimming shortened V by 6 bases and J by 8 bases, and 14 bases separated the two germline ends. The CDR3 coding sequence is TGTGCCAGCATCCGGCAGGGTAACGGCTACACCTTC. Its protein product is CASIRQGNGYTF.

The rearrangement joins TRBV4-1 to TRBJ1-2; D call uncertain. Germline CDR1 reads MGHRA; CDR2 reads YSYEKL. The CDR3 has 16 residues. V was shortened by 5 bases and J by 5 bases, with 21 bases between the two germline ends. The CDR3 nucleotides are TGCGCCAGCAGCTGGCTCGACCGGGATCCCAGGTATGGCTACACCTTC. It yields the protein CASSWLDRDPRYGYTF.

V is TRBV28 and J is TRBJ1-2; 8 bases map to TRBD1. Germline CDR1 reads MDHEN; CDR2 reads SYDVKM. V lost 3 bases to trimming and J lost 7 bases; unmatched junction nucleotides: 10. The length of the CDR3 is 15 residues. CDR3 protein: CASSFKSQGAGGYTF. The CDR3 nucleotides are TGTGCCAGCAGTTTCAAATCCCAGGGGGCGGGTGGCTACACCTTC.

V gene TRBV6-6 combines with J gene TRBJ1-3; D is undetermined. The length of the CDR3 is 14 residues. From germline, CDR1 is MNHNY and CDR2 SVGAGI (reference sequence). V was pared by 7 bases and J by 4 bases, with 14 bases between. CDR3 amino acids: CASTLGNSGNTIYF. The CDR3 DNA reads as TGTGCCAGCACCCTAGGAAATTCGGGAAACACCATATATTTT.

The rearrangement joins TRBV7-2 to TRBJ1-1; no firm D call. V was shortened by 3 bases and J by 1 base, with 9 bases between the two germline ends. CDR3 length equals 14 residues. The germline V gene encodes CDR1 SGHTA and CDR2 FQGNSA. CDR3 amino acids: CASSLIGQNTEAFF. As DNA, the CDR3 is TGTGCCAGCAGCTTGATAGGGCAGAACACTGAAGCTTTCTTT.

The V call is TRBV4-3, the J call TRBJ1-2; tentatively, D is TRBD1 (6 bases). CDR1 and CDR2 (germline): LGHNA, YSLEER. The CDR3 is made up of 17 amino acids. The germline V and J ends were trimmed by 0 bases and 2 bases, with 16 bases remaining between them. The CDR3 coding sequence is TGCGCCAGCAGCCAAGATGGTGGGGTCGGACAGAACTATGGCTACACCTTC. Protein product: CASSQDGGVGQNYGYTF.

This chain joins TRBV27 and TRBJ1-4; 7 bases fit TRBD1. The ends lost 6 bases at V and 3 bases at J; junction bases unmatched: 7. This CDR3 is built from 15 residues. Per the germline V gene, CDR1 is MNHEY and CDR2 is SMNVEV (reference sequence). The CDR3 nucleotides read TGTGCCAGCAGGGTTAACAGGGGATCTAATGAAAAACTGTTTTTT. As protein: CASRVNRGSNEKLFF.

The V and J genes are TRBV7-2 and TRBJ1-4, with D perhaps TRBD1 (6 bases). Trimming took 1 base from V and 8 from J, leaving 17 bases between them. This CDR3 has 16 amino acids. The V gene's germline CDR1 is SGHTA and CDR2 FQGNSA. The CDR3: CASSLDPPGVGEKLFF. The CDR3 nucleotides are TGTGCCAGCAGCTTAGATCCCCCAGGGGTTGGGGAAAAACTGTTTTTT. Full variable domain (outside the CDR3, taken from reference TRBV7-2 and TRBJ1-4): GAGVSQSPSNKVTEKGKDVELRCDPISGHTALYWYRQSLGQGLEFLIYFQGNSAPDKSGLPSDRFSAERTGGSVSTLTIQRTQQEDSAVYLCASSLDPPGVGEKLFFGSGTQLSVL.

The chain employs TRBV6-6 and TRBJ1-2, with TRBD1 identical over 8 bases. Germline V CDR1 and CDR2: MNHNY, SVGAGI (reference sequence). With 6 bases clipped from V and 4 bases from J, the junction kept 4 bases outside the gene matches. The CDR3 covers 13 residues. CDR3 DNA sequence: TGTGCCAGCAGCGGGACAGGACTCTATGGCTACACCTTC. Its protein is CASSGTGLYGYTF.